This TCR beta chain was profiled in a study of shared clonotypes between healthy human individuals. About the study: Three plates each covered CD4 naive and memory; CD8 naive two, CD8 memory one.

The study, taken as a whole, reports: Roughly 4.7% was the fraction of naive CD4 clonotypes found shared across several donors. The expectation was that sequencing depth would affect clonotype sharing among donors.

The V end was cut by 0 bases, the J end by 5 bases, with 10 bases between. The V gene's germline CDR1 is GTSNPN and CDR2 SVGIG (reference sequence). The CDR3 spans 13 residues. How the authors handled the data: Junction-only immunoSEQ sequences carried no quality scores, so filtering differed. Sequenced by immunoSEQ multiplex PCR; TCRdb stores in-frame clones only, minus some. The DNA was the basis for D and trimming; V, J and clone size are from that table. The profile shows 2 million to 2.5 million clones, approximately 96% of them singletons. Worth noting for this clone: No antigen is known for it. Other DNA sequences in this specimen translate into the identical CDR3.

This chain links TRBV30 with TRBJ2-5, with D unresolved. Material: naive CD4+ T cells sorted from blood. Subset given: CD45RA+ positively selected. This sequence was found in a young man in good health. CDR3: CAWSVPVVETQYF. The CDR3 DNA reads TGTGCCTGGAGTGTACCTGTAGTGGAGACCCAGTACTTC.